These 31 T cell receptor beta chains originate from one sample sequenced in a study of naive and memory T cell subsets. Antigens for these TCRs are unknown. Findings of the study overall: Naive repertoires, especially CD8, held a few larger clonotypes, possibly memory cells re-expressing CD45RA.

The beta constant-region primer was an equimolar mix of two oligonucleotides covering TRBC1 and TRBC2. Four rounds of PCR amplified the ligated cDNA using nested alpha and beta constant-region primers plus SP2. TCRdb analysed the UMI-ligation and nested PCR reads with MiXCR anew, one entry per CDR3 protein. The sample lists roughly 100,000 distinct CDR3 sequences; about 14% were seen once. Sequencing was performed on naive CD8+ T cells from blood. Source of these receptors: a human donor in good health.

In this sample, this clonotype turned up a few times. This chain uses TRBV10-3 with TRBJ2-1; a possible D gene is TRBD2 (5 bases). CDR3 length: 12 amino acids. V lost 4 bases and J lost 10, with 11 bases in between. CDR1 and CDR2 (germline): ENHRY, SYGVKD. The CDR3 sequence: CAISAVSVEQFF. CDR3 nucleotides: TGTGCCATCAGTGCAGTTAGCGTCGAGCAGTTCTTC.

This clonotype was detected ten times or more. The chain is built from TRBV4-3 and TRBJ2-3, with D uncertain. Germline CDR1 and CDR2: LGHNA and YSLEER. The V and J ends lost 0 bases and 0 bases respectively, with 7 bases between them. CDR3 length equals 15 residues. The CDR3 loop reads CASSQDWPSTDTQYF. CDR3 nucleotide sequence: TGCGCCAGCAGCCAAGATTGGCCCAGCACAGATACGCAGTATTTT.

The chain recombines TRBV28 with TRBJ2-7; D remains ambiguous. Germline CDR1 MDHEN, CDR2 SYDVKM. The V and J ends lost 7 bases and 4 bases respectively, with 17 bases between them. The CDR3 has 14 amino acids. The CDR3 here is CASTGRSQLYEQYF. The CDR3 DNA is TGTGCCAGCACTGGAAGGTCACAGTTGTACGAGCAGTACTTC. The complete variable domain, with remaining parts taken from reference TRBV28 and TRBJ2-7, reads DVKVTQSSRYLVKRTGEKVFLECVQDMDHENMFWYRQDPGLGLRLIYFSYDVKMKEKGDIPEGYSVSREKKERFSLILESASTNQTSMYLCASTGRSQLYEQYFGPGTRLTVT.

Only a few counts were recorded for this clonotype. The V gene is TRBV14, the J gene TRBJ2-5, with D possibly matching TRBD1 (6 bases). Germline values: CDR1 SGHDN, CDR2 FVKESK. Trimming pared 1 base from V and 2 bases from J, leaving 23 bases between. This CDR3 contains 19 residues. The CDR3 DNA follows: TGTGCCAGCAGCCAAGCCCCCGAGGGGGTTTTGGGGCATCAAGAGACCCAGTACTTC. It is translated as CASSQAPEGVLGHQETQYF.

This clonotype came up a few times. The V and J genes are TRBV11-3 and TRBJ2-2; D uncertain. Germline CDR1 and CDR2: SGHNT and YENEEA. The CDR3 runs to 16 residues. Trimming left V 0 bases short and J 4 bases short, with 12 bases between. CDR3 coding DNA: TGTGCCAGCAGCTTAGATTTTTGGGATTCCACCGGGGAGCTGTTTTTT. Protein sequence: CASSLDFWDSTGELFF.

The chain carries TRBV4-2 and TRBJ2-1; 10 nucleotides align to TRBD2. Germline CDR1 is LGHNA and CDR2 is YNFKEQ. The CDR3 sequence is 16 residues long. The V gene end was trimmed by 3 bases and the J gene end by 7 bases; junction bases not matched to a gene: 9. The CDR3 DNA sequence: TGTGCCAGCAGCCAGGCGCTAGCGGGAGTTGGTAATGAGCAGTTCTTC. Residues: CASSQALAGVGNEQFF.

In this sample, this clonotype turned up a few times. This sequence joins TRBV6-1 and TRBJ1-2; TRBD1 agrees at 7 bases. Losses at the gene ends were 5 bases for V and 2 bases for J; bases not matched to a gene: 8. Germline loops: CDR1 MNHNS, CDR2 SASEGT. CDR3 length: 15 residues. The CDR3 sequence: CASSPQGGLNYGYTF. CDR3 in DNA: TGTGCCAGCAGTCCCCAGGGGGGTCTGAACTATGGCTACACCTTC.

This clonotype was observed at least ten times. The V gene is TRBV20-1, the J gene TRBJ1-2; D unresolved. CDR3 size: 11 residues. V gave up 2 bases and J gave up 2 bases, with 3 bases separating them. Germline-derived CDR1 and CDR2 are DFQATT and SNEGSKA (reference sequence). CDR3 loop: CSARQNYGYTF. The DNA for the CDR3 is TGCAGTGCTAGACAGAACTATGGCTACACCTTC.

The genes are TRBV4-3 and TRBJ2-1; tentatively, D is TRBD2 (6 bases). The CDR3 sequence is 17 residues long. CDR1 is LGHNA and CDR2 is YSLEER in the germline V gene. With 1 base removed from V and 2 bases from J, the gap between germline ends came to 15 bases. CDR3 in DNA: TGCGCCAGCAGCCAAGCCCCCTCACGGGAGCCCTACAATGAGCAGTTCTTC. Its translation is CASSQAPSREPYNEQFF.

This clonotype was counted many times. The chain has TRBV7-8 and TRBJ2-1; 12 bases are a match to TRBD2. Germline CDR1 SGHVS, CDR2 FQNEAQ. This CDR3 comprises 18 residues. Losses at the gene ends were 4 bases for V and 5 bases for J; bases not matched to a gene: 12. CDR3 sequence (DNA): TGTGCCAGCAGCTCAGCGACTAGCGGGAGAGTAGGCGACAATGAGCAGTTCTTC. Translation gives CASSSATSGRVGDNEQFF.

This clonotype was detected ten times or more. The chain joins TRBV19 to TRBJ1-2; D remains unclear. This CDR3 comprises 11 residues. Between the trimmed V and J ends, which lost 3 bases and 10 bases, there was a span of 9 bases. CDR1 and CDR2 from the germline V gene are LNHDA and SQIVND (reference sequence). CDR3 nucleotide sequence: TGTGCCAGTAGTATTCTAAGATTCTACACCTTC. Translated: CASSILRFYTF.

This clonotype was detected a few times. The gene calls are TRBV4-2 and TRBJ2-1; D is undetermined. The CDR3 length is 15 residues. Trimming shortened V by 4 bases and J by 0 bases, and 10 bases separated the two germline ends. From germline, CDR1 is LGHNA and CDR2 YNFKEQ. CDR3: CASSRSPSSYNEQFF. The CDR3, as DNA: TGTGCCAGCAGCCGGAGTCCTAGCTCCTACAATGAGCAGTTCTTC.

CDR3 amino acids: CASSGATGTGVTDTQYF. In nucleotides, the CDR3 is TGTGCCAGCAGCGGGGCTACCGGGACAGGGGTAACAGATACGCAGTATTTT. This chain uses TRBV5-8 with TRBJ2-3, with 10 bases aligning to TRBD1. V dropped 4 bases and J dropped 3; count of bases not matched to a gene: 11. Germline-derived CDR1 and CDR2 are SGHTS and YDEGEE. The CDR3 sequence is 17 residues long.

This clonotype was detected only a few times. The chain uses TRBV11-3 and TRBJ2-7; no definite D call. Per germline, CDR1 SGHNT and CDR2 YENEEA. The CDR3 length is 11 residues. The ends were cut back, 5 bases at V and 5 bases at J, with 7 bases in the middle. CDR3 in amino acids: CASSRYNEQYF. The DNA for the CDR3 is TGTGCCAGCAGCCGCTATAACGAGCAGTACTTC.

This clonotype was seen a handful of times. The chain carries TRBV28 and TRBJ2-2; 7 bases fit TRBD1. The CDR3 is made up of 12 amino acids. Germline CDR1 and CDR2: MDHEN and SYDVKM. V shed 8 bases, J shed 5 bases, and the junction held 2 bases outside the gene matches. The CDR3 coding sequence is TGTGCCAGCGGGACAGTGACCGGGGAGCTGTTTTTT. Its protein product is CASGTVTGELFF.

This clonotype came up a few times. This sequence joins TRBV7-9 and TRBJ2-1; the match to TRBD1 covers 8 bases. The CDR3 is made up of 15 amino acids. Losses at the gene ends were 8 bases for V and 3 bases for J; bases not matched to a gene: 9. In germline, CDR1 is SEHNR, CDR2 FQNEAQ (reference sequence). In nucleotides, the CDR3 is TGTGCCAGCCGGGCCTGGACAGGGAACTACAATGAGCAGTTCTTC. The encoded protein is CASRAWTGNYNEQFF.

This chain connects TRBV14 to TRBJ2-7; D remains ambiguous. CDR3 length equals 17 residues. V was pared by 2 bases and J by 3 bases, with 20 bases between. Germline values: CDR1 SGHDN, CDR2 FVKESK. CDR3 region: CASSQFYSTASRYEQYF. The CDR3 DNA reads TGTGCCAGCAGCCAATTCTACTCTACGGCCAGTCGCTACGAGCAGTACTTC. Combining the CDR3 with reference TRBV14 and TRBJ2-7 gives the whole variable domain EAGVTQFPSHSVIEKGQTVTLRCDPISGHDNLYWYRRVMGKEIKFLLHFVKESKQDESGMPNNRFLAERTGGTYSTLKVQPAELEDSGVYFCASSQFYSTASRYEQYFGPGTRLTVT.

The rearrangement uses TRBV7-9 and TRBJ1-2; 7 nucleotides align to TRBD1. Germline CDR1 reads SEHNR; CDR2 reads FQNEAQ (reference sequence). Losses at the gene ends were 3 bases for V and 2 bases for J; bases not matched to a gene: 3. CDR3 length equals 14 residues. The CDR3 nucleotides are TGTGCCAGCAGCTTTTCGGGACAGAACTATGGCTACACCTTC. This translates into CASSFSGQNYGYTF.

This clonotype has a count of ten or more. The J gene is TRBJ2-2, the V gene TRBV25-1; no reliable D call. CDR1 MGHDK and CDR2 SYGVNS come from the germline V gene. The CDR3 sequence is 13 residues long. Deletions cut 4 bases from V and 4 bases from J, with 7 bases between. CDR3 sequence (DNA): TGTGCCAGCAGTGTGTTCGGCACCGGGGAGCTGTTTTTT. Protein: CASSVFGTGELFF.

This clonotype occurred many times. The chain couples TRBV14 to TRBJ2-1; D uncertain. Between the trimmed V and J ends, which lost 1 base and 4 bases, there was a span of 11 bases. CDR3 size: 15 residues. The germline gives CDR1 SGHDN, CDR2 FVKESK. CDR3 loop: CASSQGNLQYNEQFF. The CDR3 bases are TGTGCCAGCAGCCAAGGGAATTTACAGTACAATGAGCAGTTCTTC.

A few counts support this clonotype. V usage is TRBV6-4 and J usage is TRBJ2-1; D remains unclear. The CDR3 runs 12 residues. V was clipped by 5 bases and J by 9 bases, with 11 bases between them. Germline CDR1 reads MRHNA; CDR2 reads SNTAGT. The CDR3 is CASSPSSSEQFF. In DNA, the CDR3 is TGTGCCAGCAGTCCCTCTTCCAGTGAGCAGTTCTTC.

The gene calls are TRBV27 and TRBJ1-2; possible D gene TRBD1, 5 bases. This CDR3 has 12 amino acids. The germline V and J ends were trimmed by 5 bases and 8 bases, with 12 bases remaining between them. CDR1 MNHEY and CDR2 SMNVEV come from the germline V gene (reference sequence). The CDR3 region has the DNA TGTGCCAGCAGTCCCATGGGGCTAGGCTACACCTTC. This encodes CASSPMGLGYTF.

This clonotype appeared a few times. The V and J genes are TRBV14 and TRBJ1-4, with D possibly TRBD1 on 5 matching bases. The V end lost 1 base, the J end lost 6 bases, and 18 bases lay between the germline ends. Germline CDR1 SGHDN, CDR2 FVKESK. CDR3 length equals 17 residues. CDR3 in amino acids: CASSQGLGDSVYEKLFF. The DNA for the CDR3 is TGTGCCAGCAGCCAAGGACTGGGGGACTCGGTTTATGAAAAACTGTTTTTT.

This clonotype was observed a handful of times. This chain uses TRBV29-1 with TRBJ2-7; D possibly matches TRBD1 or TRBD2 (6 bases each). The germline V gene encodes CDR1 SQVTM and CDR2 ANQGSEA. The CDR3 runs to 13 residues. Trimming removed 0 bases from V and 7 bases from J, with 13 bases in between. The DNA of the CDR3 is TGCAGCGTTGAAGATGGGGGGCTCGAGGAGCAGTACTTC. Protein: CSVEDGGLEEQYF.

The rearrangement uses TRBV7-9 and TRBJ2-7; a possible D gene is TRBD2 (5 bases). V was cut by 2 bases and J by 6 bases, with 14 bases left in between. Germline V gene lookup returns CDR1 SEHNR and CDR2 FQNEAQ (reference sequence). The length of the CDR3 is 14 residues. CDR3 coding DNA: TGTGCCAGCAGCTTAAACGGGAAGGTCGGCGAGCAGTACTTC. This codes for CASSLNGKVGEQYF.

A few counts support this clonotype. The chain is built from TRBV11-2 and TRBJ1-2; D ambiguous. Germline V CDR1 and CDR2: SGHAT, FQNNGV. V gave up 0 bases and J gave up 4 bases, with 6 bases separating them. The CDR3 is 13 amino acids. The CDR3 region is CASSLELTYGYTF. Written as DNA, the CDR3 is TGTGCCAGCAGCTTAGAACTCACCTATGGCTACACCTTC.

The chain couples TRBV6-2 or TRBV6-3 to TRBJ2-1; the D gene is possibly TRBD1 (5 bases). The CDR3 extends over 15 amino acids. The V end was cut by 5 bases, the J end by 0 bases, with 11 bases between. Germline loops: CDR1 MNHEY, CDR2 SVGEGT. As DNA, the CDR3 is TGTGCCAGCAGTACTCGACAGAGCTCCTACAATGAGCAGTTCTTC. It is translated as CASSTRQSSYNEQFF.

The sample holds a few counts of this clonotype. The CDR3 DNA follows: TGTGCCAGCAGCTTAAGTCGGGGATCGTATACTGAAGCTTTCTTT. It codes for CASSLSRGSYTEAFF. V is TRBV7-8 and J is TRBJ1-1; D gene unclear. CDR1 and CDR2 (germline): SGHVS, FQNEAQ. Trimming shortened V by 2 bases and J by 5 bases, and 15 bases separated the two germline ends. The CDR3 is 15 amino acids.

In this sample, this clonotype turned up many times. This rearrangement joins TRBV15 to TRBJ2-7; TRBD1 might be the D (6 bases). Trimming cost V 5 bases and J 5 bases, with 25 bases left between them. CDR1 and CDR2 from the germline V gene are LNHNV and YYDKDF (reference sequence). CDR3 length: 17 residues. CDR3 DNA: TGTGCCACCAGCGAAGTGTTCACGGACAGTCGTACCGACGAGCAGTACTTC. Translating it yields CATSEVFTDSRTDEQYF. The complete variable domain, with remaining parts taken from reference TRBV15 and TRBJ2-7, reads DAMVIQNPRYQVTQFGKPVTLSCSQTLNHNVMYWYQQKSSQAPKLLFHYYDKDFNNEADTPDNFQSRRPNTSFCFLDIRSPGLGDTAMYLCATSEVFTDSRTDEQYFGPGTRLTVT.

The V gene is TRBV4-2, the J gene TRBJ2-7; D remains unclear. V lost 0 bases and J lost 2, with 11 bases in between. This CDR3 contains 15 residues. Germline values: CDR1 LGHNA, CDR2 YNFKEQ. CDR3 nucleotides: TGTGCCAGCAGCCAAGAGGTAGGGCCACCCTACGAGCAGTACTTC. Its translation: CASSQEVGPPYEQYF.

This clonotype was detected many times. The rearrangement uses TRBV10-3 and TRBJ1-1; possibly TRBD1 for D (5 bases). This CDR3 region has 15 residues. V dropped 2 bases and J dropped 3 bases, with 13 bases sitting between them. Germline assignment: CDR1 ENHRY and CDR2 SYGVKD. The CDR3 nucleotides read TGTGCCATCAGTGAGCCCCAGGGTATTCACACTGAAGCTTTCTTT. This gives the protein CAISEPQGIHTEAFF.